Listed below are T cell receptor beta chains from one sample, sequenced in a study of CD8+CD57+ T cells in acquired aplastic anemia. TCRdb fed the reads into MiXCR, producing one record per CDR3 protein. The repertoire holds 80,000 or so distinct CDR3 sequences, with approximately 46% as singletons. Sequenced material: sorted CD4+, CD8+, or CD8+CD57+ T cells (not recorded which) from PBMCs. The receptors stem from a human donor in good health, serving as a control. The CDR3 runs from the conserved cysteine through the conserved F or W. The D gene is left open where the match is weak. Part of the rows lack a size; the others show once, few, many or a class for expanded clones.

V gene	D gene	J gene	clone size	CDR3 DNA	CDR3 protein
TRBV19	TRBD1	TRBJ2-7	.	TGTGCCAGTAGTATGGTTGAGACAGGGGGCGAGCAGTACTTC	CASSMVETGGEQYF
TRBV10-2	.	TRBJ1-1	many	TGCGCCAGCAGTGAGGGGGGGGGTGAAGCTTTCTTT	CASSEGGGEAFF
TRBV29-1	.	TRBJ2-1	once	TGCAGCGTGAAAAGTTACAATGAGCAGTTCTTC	CSVKSYNEQFF
TRBV27	TRBD1	TRBJ2-7	many	TGTGCCACCGGCGTAGGACAGGATTACGAGCAGTACTTC	CATGVGQDYEQYF
TRBV10-3	TRBD1	TRBJ2-7	.	TGTGCCATCAGTGAGAGGGGACAGGGGTTCTACGAGCAGTACTTC	CAISERGQGFYEQYF
TRBV24-1	.	TRBJ2-7	.	TGTGCCACCAGTGATCGGGGCAAGCCCAACGAGCAGTACTTC	CATSDRGKPNEQYF
TRBV9	TRBD1	TRBJ2-5	many	TGTGCCAGCAGCGTAGTTTCAGGGGGCCTCCAAGAGACCCAGTACTTC	CASSVVSGGLQETQYF
TRBV25-1	TRBD2	TRBJ2-3	.	TGTGCCGGCAGTGCCCTAGCGGGGGCGTTCACTAGCACAGATACGCAGTATTTT	CAGSALAGAFTSTDTQYF
TRBV20-1	.	TRBJ2-7	.	TGCAGCTCTGGGGACGGCGCTGAGCAGTACTTC	CSSGDGAEQYF
TRBV5-1	TRBD2	TRBJ2-3	many	TGCGCCAGCAGCCACGGACTAGCGGGGGCCACAGATACGCAGTATTTT	CASSHGLAGATDTQYF
TRBV7-9	.	TRBJ2-7	.	TGTGCCAGCAGCTCGCCGACGACATACGAGCAGTACTTC	CASSSPTTYEQYF
TRBV7-2	.	TRBJ1-3	few	TGTGCCAGCACCTCAAACAGTGGAAACACCATATATTTT	CASTSNSGNTIYF
TRBV5-1	TRBD2	TRBJ2-3	many	TGCGCCAGCAGCGGCGCGGGGGGAATAGATACGCAGTATTTT	CASSGAGGIDTQYF
TRBV27	.	TRBJ1-2	.	TGTGCCAGCAGTTTATCGGTGGCCTATGGCTACACCTTC	CASSLSVAYGYTF
TRBV11-2	.	TRBJ1-2	.	TGTGCCAGCAGCCCTTCCCTCAGAGGGGAAAAGGACTATGGCTACACCTTC	CASSPSLRGEKDYGYTF
TRBV15	TRBD1	TRBJ1-1	.	TGTGCCTTGGGGACAGGGGGCTTAAACACTGAAGCTTTCTTT	CALGTGGLNTEAFF
TRBV11-2	TRBD2	TRBJ2-7	few	TGTGCCAGCACCTTCGGGGGGGGGCAGTACTTC	CASTFGGGQYF
TRBV11-3	.	TRBJ1-5	many	TGTGCCAGCAGCTTAGGTTCAGCGCCCCAGCATTTT	CASSLGSAPQHF
TRBV10-2	.	TRBJ2-3	many	TGCGCCAGCAGTGAGGGGTCCCCAGATACGCAGTATTTT	CASSEGSPDTQYF
TRBV15	.	TRBJ1-1	.	TGTGCCACCAGCATGCCGATAGTGGGGACTGAAGCTTTCTTT	CATSMPIVGTEAFF
TRBV25-1	.	TRBJ2-3	few	TGTGCCAGCAGCCGCATCTCCGGGAGTGCAGATACGCAGTATTTT	CASSRISGSADTQYF
TRBV29-1	TRBD1	TRBJ1-2	.	TGCAGCGTCGCCGGGACAGGGTTAGCTAACTATGGCTACACCTTC	CSVAGTGLANYGYTF
TRBV11-3	.	TRBJ2-2	few	TGTGCCAGCAGCTTCGTTCTCACCGGGGAGCTGTTTTTT	CASSFVLTGELFF
TRBV19	TRBD1	TRBJ2-2	.	TGTGCCAGTAGACTCGGGACAGGGGCCGCTTCGAACACCGGGGAGCTGTTTTTT	CASRLGTGAASNTGELFF
TRBV12-3/TRBV12-4	TRBD1	TRBJ1-5	.	TGTGCCAGCAGCTGGACAGGGAATCAGCTCCAGCATTTT	CASSWTGNQLQHF
TRBV7-6	.	TRBJ2-7	.	TGTGCCAGCAGCTTATATCTTTCCTACGAGCAGTACTTC	CASSLYLSYEQYF
TRBV19	TRBD1	TRBJ2-7	many	TGTGCCAGTAGCCCGGGACAGAACTACGAGCAGTACTTC	CASSPGQNYEQYF
TRBV25-1	TRBD2	TRBJ2-3	few	TGTGCCAGCAGTTTAGCACCAAGGGGTAGCGGGGGTGGAGATACGCAGTATTTT	CASSLAPRGSGGGDTQYF
TRBV7-2	.	TRBJ2-5	.	TGTGCCAGCAGCTTATTGGGACACCAAGAGACCCAGTACTTC	CASSLLGHQETQYF
TRBV10-2	TRBD1	TRBJ1-5	many	TGCGCCACCGGACAGGGGTTAGGGCCCCAGCATTTT	CATGQGLGPQHF
TRBV3-1	TRBD2	TRBJ2-7	many	TGTGCCAGCAGCCGACTAGCTCTCCCCAGTTGGCAGTACTTC	CASSRLALPSWQYF
TRBV15	.	TRBJ2-2	.	TGTGCCACCAGTCTTAACACCGGGGAGCTGTTTTTT	CATSLNTGELFF
TRBV5-4	.	TRBJ1-2	.	TGTGCCAGCAGCTCAAGGGAGGGCTACACCTTC	CASSSREGYTF
TRBV7-2	TRBD1	TRBJ2-7	.	TGTGCCAGCAGTGCCACAGGGGGCGCGGGAGAGCAGTACTTC	CASSATGGAGEQYF
TRBV25-1	TRBD1	TRBJ2-3	.	TGTGCCAGCAGCCCCCAAGGGGACAGGGGGTTCGATACGCAGTATTTT	CASSPQGDRGFDTQYF
TRBV19	.	TRBJ2-5	many	TGTGCCAGTAGTATTACAGCACAACAGCCCCAGTACTTC	CASSITAQQPQYF
TRBV7-9	.	TRBJ1-5	.	TGTGCCAGCAGCTTTAGCTCCCAGCCCCAGCATTTT	CASSFSSQPQHF
TRBV20-1	.	TRBJ2-7	.	TGCAGTGCTGGTGGGACGCCCGAGCAGTACTTC	CSAGGTPEQYF
TRBV5-1	TRBD1	TRBJ2-5	many	TGCGCCAGCAGCTTGGCCGTCGACAGGGGGGAAGAGACCCAGTACTTC	CASSLAVDRGEETQYF
TRBV4-2	.	TRBJ2-7	many	TGTGCCAGCAGCCAAATTGGGAACGAGCAGTACTTC	CASSQIGNEQYF
TRBV7-2	.	TRBJ1-2	few	TGTGCCAGCAGCGTAGACGGCTATGGCTACACCTTC	CASSVDGYGYTF
TRBV29-1	TRBD1	TRBJ2-5	large	TGCAGCGTTGAGACGGACAGGGGAGTTCAAGAGACCCAGTACTTC	CSVETDRGVQETQYF
TRBV15	.	TRBJ1-1	.	TGTGCCACCCTTTCGGGGGGCGCGTTAACTGAAGCTTTCTTT	CATLSGGALTEAFF
TRBV6-1	TRBD1	TRBJ2-2	.	TGTGCCGGTTCCGGGACAGGGGACACCGGGGAGCTGTTTTTT	CAGSGTGDTGELFF
TRBV6-1	TRBD1	TRBJ1-2	many	TGTGCCAGCAGTGAAGGGACAGGGCGACTGGATGGCTACACCTTC	CASSEGTGRLDGYTF
TRBV29-1	.	TRBJ2-1	.	TGCAGCGTTGAAGCTGTGGTTAGTGAGCAGCTCTTC	CSVEAVVSEQLF